The 13 T cell receptor beta chains listed next were all sequenced from one sample in a study of blood T cell repertoires in COVID-19. Sequenced by immunoSEQ multiplex PCR; TCRdb stores in-frame clones only, minus some. Among roughly 30,000 clones listed, 89% were seen once. The material sequenced was peripheral blood. The source is a human donor in a cohort sampled during active COVID-19.

The chain has TRBV5-4 and TRBJ2-3; tentatively, D is TRBD2 (7 bases). V was shortened by 4 bases and J by 0 bases, with 15 bases between the two germline ends. The CDR3 has 16 amino acids. In germline, CDR1 is SGHNT, CDR2 YYREEE (reference sequence). The CDR3 DNA sequence: TGTGCCAGCAGCGCTTCGCGGGGGCCTAGCACAGATACGCAGTATTTT. Amino acid sequence: CASSASRGPSTDTQYF. Variable domain in full (rest from reference TRBV5-4 and TRBJ2-3): ETGVTQSPTHLIKTRGQQVTLRCSSQSGHNTVSWYQQALGQGPQFIFQYYREEENGRGNFPPRFSGLQFPNYSSELNVNALELDDSALYLCASSASRGPSTDTQYFGPGTRLTVL.

With regard to this clone: Other DNA sequences within the sample encode an identical CDR3. J is TRBJ2-2 and V is TRBV5-1, with D perhaps TRBD1 (7 bases). The ends were cut back, 2 bases at V and 6 bases at J, with 20 bases in the middle. CDR1 SGHRS and CDR2 YFSETQ come from the germline V gene. The CDR3 loop spans 17 amino acids. Written as DNA, the CDR3 is TGCGCCAGCAGCTTCGGCCGCGGGGCAGGGGGGCCCGGGGAGCTGTTTTTT. Translating gives CASSFGRGAGGPGELFF.

This chain links TRBV12-5 with TRBJ1-6, with no clear D. Looked up from germline, CDR1 is LGHNT and CDR2 is FRNRAP. Trimming left V 2 bases short and J 7 bases short, with 18 bases between. This CDR3 region has 17 residues. CDR3 in DNA: TGTGCTAGTGGTTTGTTCTTCAATGACGGGAGGAATTCACCCCTCCACTTT. Encoded protein: CASGLFFNDGRNSPLHF.

The V gene is TRBV6-5, the J gene TRBJ1-2; D possibly corresponds to TRBD1 (6 bases). The germline gives CDR1 MNHEY, CDR2 SVGAGI. Trimming removed 7 bases from V and 8 bases from J, with 20 bases in between. This CDR3 region has 14 residues. CDR3 sequence: CASNTGGRLEGYTF. The CDR3 DNA reads as TGTGCCAGCAACACGGGGGGGCGCCTGGAGGGCTACACCTTC.

This clone was recorded only once. The chain joins TRBV3-1 (or the pseudogene TRBV3-2) to TRBJ2-2, with TRBD2 matching over 11 bases. CDR3 length equals 21 residues. CDR1 and CDR2 from the germline V gene are LGHDT and YNNKEL (reference sequence). With V trimmed by 2 bases and J by 1 base, 15 bases remained unmatched. The CDR3 loop is CASSQPPHRHSGGGNTGELFF. The CDR3 DNA reads TGTGCCAGCAGCCAACCCCCCCACCGACATAGCGGGGGGGGGAACACCGGGGAGCTGTTTTTT.

There are a few counts of this clone. This chain joins TRBV9 and TRBJ2-3; 7 positions match TRBD2. CDR1 is SGDLS and CDR2 is YYNGEE in the germline V gene. CDR3 length: 17 residues. V dropped 0 bases and J dropped 0; count of bases not matched to a gene: 7. This CDR3 is CASSVGLSGTSTDTQYF. The CDR3 DNA reads as TGTGCCAGCAGCGTAGGCCTGAGCGGGACTAGCACAGATACGCAGTATTTT.

This clone turned up a few times. V is TRBV18 and J is TRBJ2-1; TRBD1 aligns across 8 bases. The junction had 1 base not matched to a gene; V was cut back by 4 bases and J by 2 bases. This CDR3 region has 14 residues. From germline, CDR1 is KGHSH and CDR2 LQKENI. CDR3 sequence: CASSLTGAYNEQFF. For the CDR3, the DNA is TGTGCCAGCTCACTGACAGGGGCCTACAATGAGCAGTTCTTC.

As DNA, the CDR3 is TGTGCCTGGAGTACCCCGGGTGGGGCGACAGGGTTGAACTATGGCTACACCTTC. Translated, it gives CAWSTPGGATGLNYGYTF. This chain connects TRBV30 to TRBJ1-2, with TRBD1 matching 7 bases. The length of the CDR3 is 18 residues. After removal of 2 bases from V and 2 bases from J, the junction contained 17 bases not matched to a gene. Germline lookup yields CDR1 GTSNPN and CDR2 SVGIG (reference sequence).

This chain joins TRBV3-1 (or the pseudogene TRBV3-2) and TRBJ1-2; 9 bases match TRBD1. The V segment lost 1 base and the J segment 5 bases; nucleotides outside the gene matches: 8. The V gene's germline CDR1 is LGHDT and CDR2 YNNKEL (reference sequence). CDR3 length: 16 residues. The CDR3 sequence is CASSQGSGQGKYGYTF. DNA of the CDR3: TGTGCCAGCAGCCAAGGATCGGGACAGGGAAAGTATGGCTACACCTTC.

About this clone: The sample holds other DNA sequences that translate to the same CDR3. The rearrangement joins TRBV5-1 to TRBJ2-5, with a tentative D call TRBD1 (6 bases). Germline CDR1 reads SGHRS; CDR2 reads YFSETQ. Between the trimmed V and J ends, which lost 4 bases and 1 base, there was a span of 11 bases. This CDR3 has 14 residues. The CDR3 region has the DNA TGCGCCAGCAGCCTAGGGACAATCCAAGAGACCCAGTACTTC. It encodes CASSLGTIQETQYF.

The CDR3 DNA reads TGTGCCATCAGTGAGTCGACTCTAGCTGGGGCCAACGTCCTGACTTTC. It yields the protein CAISESTLAGANVLTF. The chain couples TRBV10-3 to TRBJ2-6; D is ambiguous. This CDR3 is 16 amino acids long. The ends were cut back, 0 bases at V and 2 bases at J, with 8 bases in the middle. CDR1 and CDR2 from the germline V gene are ENHRY and SYGVKD.

The rearrangement links TRBV25-1 to TRBJ2-7; TRBD2 matches 7 bases. V shed 0 bases and J 3 bases; nucleotides not matched to a gene: 11. There are 17 residues in the CDR3. The germline gives CDR1 MGHDK, CDR2 SYGVNS. Written as DNA, the CDR3 is TGTGCCAGCAGTGAATATCGAAGCGGGACTGGCAACTACGAGCAGTACTTC. Protein: CASSEYRSGTGNYEQYF.

The chain combines TRBV6-4 with TRBJ2-3; D perhaps matches TRBD1 (5 bases). V shed 5 bases and J shed 5 bases, with 11 bases lying between them. CDR3 length: 13 residues. Germline V gene lookup returns CDR1 MRHNA and CDR2 SNTAGT. CDR3: CASSISQGDTQYF. The CDR3 DNA reads TGTGCCAGCAGTATCTCGCAGGGAGATACGCAGTATTTT.